The 9 T cell receptor beta chains reported below all come from one sample, sequenced in a study of T cell responses to AZD1222 COVID-19 vaccine. TCRdb keeps only in-frame clones here, not all; method: immunoSEQ multiplex PCR. The sample includes about 140,000 clones, 80% to 95% of them seen just once. The sequencing here drew on peripheral blood, taken 28 days after the second AZD1222 dose. The receptors originated from an adult who received the AZD1222 COVID-19 vaccine.

This chain uses TRBV7-2 with TRBJ2-3; D is unresolved. From germline, CDR1 is SGHTA and CDR2 FQGNSA. The CDR3 covers 14 residues. Trimming stripped 4 bases from V and 2 bases from J, with 10 bases between. The CDR3 sequence: CASSSRVVTDTQYF. For the CDR3, the DNA is TGTGCCAGCAGCTCCCGGGTAGTCACAGATACGCAGTATTTT.

This clone showed up just a few times. The chain joins TRBV28 to TRBJ2-7; 11 nucleotides align to TRBD2. J lost 0 bases, V lost 6 bases, and 10 bases had no gene match. This CDR3 is 17 amino acids long. The germline CDR1 and CDR2 sequences are MDHEN and SYDVKM. CDR3 sequence reads: CASSLTSGSRGSYEQYF. CDR3 nucleotide sequence: TGTGCCAGCAGCCTCACTAGCGGGAGTAGGGGCTCCTACGAGCAGTACTTC. The whole variable domain, remainder taken from reference TRBV28 and TRBJ2-7, is DVKVTQSSRYLVKRTGEKVFLECVQDMDHENMFWYRQDPGLGLRLIYFSYDVKMKEKGDIPEGYSVSREKKERFSLILESASTNQTSMYLCASSLTSGSRGSYEQYFGPGTRLTVT.

As DNA, the CDR3 is TGTGCCAGCAGCCTCGGGACAGGGCGGCTTCGGGCTTACGAGCAGTACTTC. This codes for CASSLGTGRLRAYEQYF. This rearrangement joins TRBV27 to TRBJ2-7; 9 nucleotides line up with TRBD1. The CDR3 loop spans 17 amino acids. Germline trimming cut 6 bases from V and 4 bases from J; bases unmatched to any gene: 16. Germline CDR1 is MNHEY and CDR2 is SMNVEV (reference sequence).

The chain uses TRBV28 and TRBJ1-5; no clear D gene. V lost 6 bases and J 6 bases, leaving 12 bases between the germline ends. The CDR3 runs 13 residues. The germline gives CDR1 MDHEN, CDR2 SYDVKM. CDR3 in amino acids: CASSSESPQPQHF. CDR3 bases: TGTGCCAGCAGCTCAGAAAGTCCTCAGCCCCAGCATTTT.

As for this clone: The sample carries other DNA sequences with the same CDR3. The chain employs TRBV18 and TRBJ1-5, with D possibly matching TRBD1 (5 bases). The V and J ends lost 6 bases and 7 bases respectively, with 13 bases between them. Germline V gives CDR1 KGHSH, CDR2 LQKENI. This CDR3 region has 13 residues. CDR3 loop: CASSPGRDQPQHF. CDR3 DNA sequence: TGTGCCAGCTCCCCAGGGCGAGACCAGCCCCAGCATTTT. Full variable domain (rest looked up from reference TRBV18 and TRBJ1-5): NAGVMQNPRHLVRRRGQEARLRCSPMKGHSHVYWYRQLPEEGLKFMVYLQKENIIDESGMPKERFSAEFPKEGPSILRIQQVVRGDSAAYFCASSPGRDQPQHFGDGTRLSIL.

The chain is built from TRBV4-3 and TRBJ2-3; 7 nucleotides agree with TRBD2. The CDR3 runs to 17 residues. Unmatched junction bases numbered 10, after V lost 1 base and J lost 3 bases. Germline V gene data show CDR1 as LGHNA and CDR2 as YSLEER. CDR3 sequence reads: CASSQVMAGAGTDTQYF. The CDR3 coding sequence is TGCGCCAGCAGCCAAGTTATGGCGGGAGCGGGGACAGATACGCAGTATTTT.

This sequence joins TRBV9 and TRBJ2-7, with TRBD1 as a possible D gene (5 bases). V gave up 6 bases and J gave up 6 bases, with 19 bases separating them. Germline loops: CDR1 SGDLS, CDR2 YYNGEE. CDR3 size: 14 residues. The CDR3, as DNA: TGTGCCAGCAACCTAGAAGCTGACCAGGGCGAGCAGTACTTC. It encodes CASNLEADQGEQYF.

The chain recombines TRBV25-1 with TRBJ1-1, with no clear D. CDR1 and CDR2 (germline): MGHDK, SYGVNS. The V gene lost 1 base and the J gene lost 1 base, with 7 bases spanning the gap. The CDR3 loop spans 14 amino acids. The CDR3 coding sequence is TGTGCCAGCAGTGAATGGAAGGGGAACACTGAAGCTTTCTTT. This encodes CASSEWKGNTEAFF. Full variable domain (missing parts from reference TRBV25-1 and TRBJ1-1): EADIYQTPRYLVIGTGKKITLECSQTMGHDKMYWYQQDPGMELHLIHYSYGVNSTEKGDLSSESTVSRIRTEHFPLTLESARPSHTSQYLCASSEWKGNTEAFFGQGTRLTVV.

This rearrangement joins TRBV28 to TRBJ2-3; D call uncertain. Germline CDR1 MDHEN, CDR2 SYDVKM. The CDR3 contains 13 residues. Between the trimmed V and J ends, which lost 4 bases and 3 bases, there was a span of 8 bases. This CDR3 reads CASSSGATDTQYF. As DNA, the CDR3 is TGTGCCAGCAGTTCGGGTGCTACAGATACGCAGTATTTT.